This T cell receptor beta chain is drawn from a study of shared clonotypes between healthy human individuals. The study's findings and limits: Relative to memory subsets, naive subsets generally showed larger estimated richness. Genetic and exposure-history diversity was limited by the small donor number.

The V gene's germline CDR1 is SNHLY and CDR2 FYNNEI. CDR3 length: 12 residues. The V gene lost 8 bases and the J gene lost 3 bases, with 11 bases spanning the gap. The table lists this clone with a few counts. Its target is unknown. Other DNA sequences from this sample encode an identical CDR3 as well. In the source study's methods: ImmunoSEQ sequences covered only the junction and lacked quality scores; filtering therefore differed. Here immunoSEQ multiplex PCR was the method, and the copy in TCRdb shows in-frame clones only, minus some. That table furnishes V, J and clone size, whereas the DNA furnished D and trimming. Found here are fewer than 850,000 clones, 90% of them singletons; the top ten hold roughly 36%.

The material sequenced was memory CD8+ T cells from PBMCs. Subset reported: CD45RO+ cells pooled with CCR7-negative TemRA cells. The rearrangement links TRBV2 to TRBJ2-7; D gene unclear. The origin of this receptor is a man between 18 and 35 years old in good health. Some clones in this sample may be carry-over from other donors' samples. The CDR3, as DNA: TGTGCCAGCTCAGAAGGCGACTACGAGCAGTACTTC. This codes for CASSEGDYEQYF.